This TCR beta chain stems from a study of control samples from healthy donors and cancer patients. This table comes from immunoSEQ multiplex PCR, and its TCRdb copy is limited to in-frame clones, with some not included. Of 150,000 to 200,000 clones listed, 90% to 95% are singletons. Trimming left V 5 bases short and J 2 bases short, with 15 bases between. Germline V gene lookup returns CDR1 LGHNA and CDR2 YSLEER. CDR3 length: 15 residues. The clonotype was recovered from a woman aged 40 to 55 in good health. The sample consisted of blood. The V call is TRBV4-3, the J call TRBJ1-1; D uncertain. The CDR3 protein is CASSKSWDANTEAFF. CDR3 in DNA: TGCGCCAGCAGCAAAAGCTGGGATGCAAACACTGAAGCTTTCTTT.